These 10 T cell receptor beta chains came from one sample sequenced in a study of CD8 T cells in Susac syndrome. Reverse transcription used about 0.45 to 1 ug RNA and random hexamers. In TCRdb, the immunoSEQ multiplex PCR reads were re-called with MiXCR into one record per CDR3 protein. The sample records over 130,000 distinct CDR3 sequences, 95% being singletons. The sample taken for sequencing was CD4+ T cells from PBMCs. The receptors were sampled from a human donor with Susac syndrome.

The chain links TRBV12-3 or TRBV12-4 to TRBJ2-7; 7 nucleotides agree with TRBD1. The V and J ends lost 5 bases and 4 bases, in that order; junction bases with no gene match: 5. There are 13 residues in the CDR3. The CDR3 loop is CASSPRTGYEQYF. The CDR3 nucleotides are TGTGCCAGCAGTCCCCGGACAGGTTACGAGCAGTACTTC.

The chain combines TRBV3-1 with TRBJ2-7, with D perhaps TRBD1 or TRBD2 (6 bases each). CDR3 length: 15 residues. V lost 0 bases and J 0 bases, leaving 9 bases between the germline ends. CDR1 LGHDT and CDR2 YNNKEL come from the germline V gene (reference sequence). In nucleotides, the CDR3 is TGTGCCAGCAGCCAAGACGGGGGCAGCTCCTACGAGCAGTACTTC. Translated, it gives CASSQDGGSSYEQYF.

This chain links TRBV4-2 with TRBJ1-6, with a possible D match to TRBD1 (5 bases). CDR1 LGHNA and CDR2 YNFKEQ come from the germline V gene. V shed 0 bases and J shed 7 bases, with 10 bases lying between them. The CDR3 has 15 amino acids. The CDR3 bases are TGTGCCAGCAGCCAAGAGAGCGGGGGGAATTCACCCCTCCACTTT. This sequence encodes CASSQESGGNSPLHF.

V usage is TRBV25-1 and J usage is TRBJ2-7; no reliable D call. The CDR3 totals 11 residues. V was clipped by 3 bases and J by 1 base, with 1 base between them. Germline-derived CDR1 and CDR2 are MGHDK and SYGVNS. As DNA, the CDR3 is TGTGCCAGCAGTGATTCCTACGAGCAGTACTTC. Its protein product is CASSDSYEQYF.

The CDR3 DNA follows: TGTGCCTGGAGTGTACGTCCAGATACGCAGTATTTT. The encoded protein is CAWSVRPDTQYF. The rearrangement joins TRBV30 to TRBJ2-3; D gene ambiguous. V was clipped by 0 bases and J by 4 bases, with 5 bases between them. There are 12 residues in the CDR3. Germline CDR1 GTSNPN, CDR2 SVGIG (reference sequence). The variable domain in full, with the rest retrieved from reference TRBV30 and TRBJ2-3, is SQTIHQWPATLVQPVGSPLSLECTVEGTSNPNLYWYRQAAGRGLQLLFYSVGIGQISSEVPQNLSASRPQDRQFILSSKKLLLSDSGFYLCAWSVRPDTQYFGPGTRLTVL.

The chain has TRBV15 and TRBJ2-6, with D hard to call. V was pared by 5 bases and J by 3 bases, with 11 bases between. The CDR3 contains 15 residues. Germline V lookup: CDR1 LNHNV, CDR2 YYDKDF (reference sequence). The CDR3 loop is CATSLYRLGANVLTF. CDR3 sequence (DNA): TGTGCCACCAGCCTTTACCGGCTTGGGGCCAACGTCCTGACTTTC.

The chain combines TRBV15 with TRBJ1-2; D remains ambiguous. This CDR3 has 13 residues. Germline V gene data show CDR1 as LNHNV and CDR2 as YYDKDF (reference sequence). V shed 4 bases and J shed 1 base, with 7 bases lying between them. This CDR3 is CATSKDDNYGYTF. The CDR3 bases are TGTGCCACCAGCAAGGATGATAACTATGGCTACACCTTC. Using reference TRBV15 and TRBJ1-2 for the parts outside the CDR3, the full variable domain is DAMVIQNPRYQVTQFGKPVTLSCSQTLNHNVMYWYQQKSSQAPKLLFHYYDKDFNNEADTPDNFQSRRPNTSFCFLDIRSPGLGDTAMYLCATSKDDNYGYTFGSGTRLTVV.

The table lists this clonotype with a count of one. The chain is built from TRBV15 and TRBJ2-6, with unresolved D. In germline, CDR1 is LNHNV, CDR2 YYDKDF (reference sequence). Trimming pared 0 bases from V and 4 bases from J, leaving 7 bases between. CDR3 size: 15 residues. In nucleotides, the CDR3 is TGTGCCACCAGCAGAGAAGGTGTGGGGGCCAACGTCCTGACTTTC. This codes for CATSREGVGANVLTF.

The rearrangement joins TRBV3-1 to TRBJ1-1; a possible D gene is TRBD1 (5 bases). The CDR3 sequence is 12 residues long. Per the germline V gene, CDR1 is LGHDT and CDR2 is YNNKEL (reference sequence). Trimming took off 5 bases at V and 7 bases at J, with 11 bases between the two ends. CDR3 region: CASSSTGLEAFF. The DNA of the CDR3 is TGTGCCAGCAGCTCCACAGGCCTTGAAGCTTTCTTT.

Only one count was recorded for this clonotype. CDR3 loop: CASSSVDRGRLGNQPQHF. DNA of the CDR3: TGTGCCAGTAGTTCAGTAGACAGGGGGCGTTTAGGGAATCAGCCCCAGCATTTT. The chain recombines TRBV19 with TRBJ1-5; 10 nucleotides match TRBD1. The CDR3 contains 18 residues. Looked up from germline, CDR1 is LNHDA and CDR2 is SQIVND (reference sequence). J lost 4 bases, V lost 5 bases, and 14 bases had no gene match. Using reference TRBV19 and TRBJ1-5 for the parts outside the CDR3, the full variable domain is DGGITQSPKYLFRKEGQNVTLSCEQNLNHDAMYWYRQDPGQGLRLIYYSQIVNDFQKGDIAEGYSVSREKKESFPLTVTSAQKNPTAFYLCASSSVDRGRLGNQPQHFGDGTRLSIL.